Below are 30 T cell receptor beta chains sequenced from a single sample in a study of T cell repertoires in cytomegalovirus infection. These receptors' antigens are unknown. TCRdb reprocessed the reads with MiXCR, giving one entry per CDR3 protein. Counted here are approximately 340,000 distinct CDR3 sequences, 25% to 30% occurring once; the ten biggest clones make up 20%. The sequencing used cultured PBMCs, collected from culture after CMV antigen stimulation. These receptors originate from a human donor in good health (CMV status not recorded). Some clones in this sample may be carry-over from other donors' samples.

The chain couples TRBV6-5 to TRBJ2-6, with D perhaps TRBD1 (5 bases). V was shortened by 6 bases and J by 0 bases, with 12 bases between the two germline ends. This CDR3 is built from 16 residues. Germline V gives CDR1 MNHEY, CDR2 SVGAGI. CDR3 sequence: CASSRELNSGANVLTF. The CDR3 DNA follows: TGTGCCAGCAGCAGGGAACTCAACTCTGGGGCCAACGTCCTGACTTTC.

J is TRBJ2-1 and V is TRBV7-3, with D maybe TRBD2 (6 bases). This CDR3 comprises 14 residues. CDR1 and CDR2 from the germline V gene are SGHTA and FQGTGA. The V and J ends lost 6 bases and 8 bases respectively, with 17 bases between them. In nucleotides, the CDR3 is TGTGCCAGCAGTTCGCGTACGGGAGTGCATGAGCAGTTCTTC. The encoded protein is CASSSRTGVHEQFF.

The chain couples TRBV6-4 to TRBJ1-2, with D unresolved. Germline CDR1 and CDR2: MRHNA and SNTAGT. The CDR3 totals 13 residues. V lost 6 bases and J lost 5, with 13 bases in between. The CDR3 spells CASSPGSRYGYTF. CDR3 nucleotide sequence: TGTGCCAGCAGCCCTGGATCCCGATATGGCTACACCTTC.

The chain has TRBV7-9 and TRBJ2-1, with D perhaps TRBD2 (6 bases). Germline V gene sequence: CDR1 SEHNR, CDR2 FQNEAQ (reference sequence). Trimming pared 4 bases from V and 1 base from J, leaving 17 bases between. The CDR3 is made up of 17 amino acids. The CDR3 DNA reads TGTGCCAGCAGCTCGGCCCAGGGACTTCGATCCTACAATGAGCAGTTCTTC. Encoded protein: CASSSAQGLRSYNEQFF.

This clonotype showed up just a few times. V and J are TRBV10-3 and TRBJ2-5; D assignment may be TRBD1 or TRBD2 (5 bases each). CDR1 and CDR2 (germline): ENHRY, SYGVKD. The CDR3 spans 14 residues. V shed 5 bases and J shed 5 bases, with 15 bases lying between them. The CDR3 here is CAISRDRGRETQYF. As DNA, the CDR3 is TGTGCCATCAGTCGGGACCGGGGCAGGGAGACCCAGTACTTC.

The V call is TRBV20-1, the J call TRBJ2-1; TRBD1 matches at 7 bases. Germline assignment: CDR1 DFQATT and CDR2 SNEGSKA (reference sequence). V lost 6 bases, J lost 1 base, and 9 bases stayed unmatched. The CDR3 is made up of 15 amino acids. CDR3 DNA: TGCAGTGCCAGGGGGATTGGGGGTTCCTACAATGAGCAGTTCTTC. Its translation is CSARGIGGSYNEQFF.

The V call is TRBV28, the J call TRBJ2-7, with 15 bases fitting TRBD2. Germline V gene sequence: CDR1 MDHEN, CDR2 SYDVKM. The CDR3 sequence is 21 residues long. V lost 6 bases, J lost 0 bases, and 18 bases stayed unmatched. CDR3 loop: CASRFWGSGTSGRRSSYEQYF. CDR3 nucleotide sequence: TGTGCCAGCAGGTTTTGGGGTTCCGGGACTAGCGGGAGGCGTAGCTCCTACGAGCAGTACTTC.

V is TRBV7-8 and J is TRBJ2-7; 10 bases fit TRBD2. The CDR3 length is 16 residues. V shed 1 base and J 4 bases; nucleotides not matched to a gene: 7. Germline V gene data show CDR1 as SGHVS and CDR2 as FQNEAQ. The CDR3 sequence is CASSLGGAGGIYEQYF. The CDR3, as DNA: TGTGCCAGCAGCTTAGGAGGAGCGGGGGGGATATACGAGCAGTACTTC.

This chain joins TRBV24-1 and TRBJ2-7; 8 bases fit TRBD2. V lost 1 base and J lost 4; bases outside the gene matches: 5. This CDR3 is 15 amino acids long. Germline values: CDR1 KGHDR, CDR2 SFDVKD. The CDR3 nucleotides read TGTGCCACCAGTGATTTCACTAGCGGTGGATACGAGCAGTACTTC. This sequence encodes CATSDFTSGGYEQYF.

The chain uses TRBV27 and TRBJ2-5, with 7 nucleotides matching TRBD2. Germline CDR1 reads MNHEY; CDR2 reads SMNVEV (reference sequence). V lost 5 bases, J lost 5 bases, and 8 bases stayed unmatched. The CDR3 runs to 14 residues. This CDR3 is CASSPRLARETQYF. The DNA for the CDR3 is TGTGCCAGCAGTCCACGACTAGCCCGCGAGACCCAGTACTTC.

This chain links TRBV24-1 with TRBJ2-3; unclear D gene. The V and J ends lost 0 bases and 0 bases respectively, with 12 bases between them. From germline, CDR1 is KGHDR and CDR2 SFDVKD. The CDR3 runs 17 residues. The CDR3 coding sequence is TGTGCCACCAGTGATTTGAGGACGGCTCCTAGCACAGATACGCAGTATTTT. Protein sequence: CATSDLRTAPSTDTQYF.

This clonotype was found many times. The chain is built from TRBV2 and TRBJ2-1; D may be TRBD1 or TRBD2 (5 bases each). Trimming cost V 6 bases and J 3 bases, with 21 bases left between them. The CDR3 totals 17 residues. Germline V gene lookup returns CDR1 SNHLY and CDR2 FYNNEI. The CDR3 loop is CASSPHPGPASYNEQFF. The DNA of the CDR3 is TGTGCCAGCAGCCCTCATCCGGGACCAGCGAGCTACAATGAGCAGTTCTTC.

CDR3 loop: CSVGTYLDNEQFF. In nucleotides, the CDR3 is TGCAGCGTAGGGACATACCTGGACAATGAGCAGTTCTTC. The chain is built from TRBV29-1 and TRBJ2-1, with a tentative D call TRBD1 (6 bases). Trimming removed 6 bases from V and 5 bases from J, with 14 bases in between. This CDR3 contains 13 residues. CDR1 is SQVTM, CDR2 ANQGSEA, per germline.

V gene TRBV30 combines with J gene TRBJ1-2; D gene uncertain. The V end lost 3 bases, the J end lost 4 bases, and 15 bases lay between the germline ends. Germline V lookup: CDR1 GTSNPN, CDR2 SVGIG (reference sequence). This CDR3 comprises 14 residues. The CDR3 DNA follows: TGTGCCTGGAGGACCTCGCGAATGATCTATGGCTACACCTTC. Protein product: CAWRTSRMIYGYTF.

This clonotype has a handful of counts. The gene calls are TRBV6-6 and TRBJ1-3; D is possibly TRBD1 (5 bases). Per germline, CDR1 MNHNY and CDR2 SVGAGI (reference sequence). The CDR3 runs 15 residues. The V gene lost 1 base and the J gene lost 2 bases, with 9 bases spanning the gap. Here the CDR3 DNA reads TGTGCCAGCAGTTACTACGGGACTGCTGGAAACACCATATATTTT. Encoded protein: CASSYYGTAGNTIYF.

The genes are TRBV10-3 and TRBJ1-1; tentatively, D is TRBD1 (6 bases). The V end lost 2 bases, the J end lost 5 bases, and 12 bases lay between the germline ends. The CDR3 has 14 residues. Germline V lookup: CDR1 ENHRY, CDR2 SYGVKD. CDR3 sequence: CAISETQGRTEAFF. In DNA, the CDR3 is TGTGCCATCAGTGAGACCCAGGGGCGGACTGAAGCTTTCTTT.

This chain joins TRBV27 and TRBJ1-1, with TRBD1 matching 8 bases. The J segment lost 5 bases and the V segment lost 5 bases, leaving 13 bases of the junction unmatched. This CDR3 is 16 amino acids long. In germline, CDR1 is MNHEY, CDR2 SMNVEV (reference sequence). CDR3: CASSLGTGRVGTEAFF. In DNA, the CDR3 is TGTGCCAGCAGTCTCGGGACAGGACGGGTGGGGACTGAAGCTTTCTTT.

There are a few counts of this clonotype. The V and J genes are TRBV6-1 and TRBJ1-5, with TRBD1 as a possible D gene (6 bases). The V end was cut by 4 bases, the J end by 0 bases, with 16 bases between. Per germline, CDR1 MNHNS and CDR2 SASEGT. CDR3 length: 17 residues. CDR3 amino acids: CASSGQVQLYSNQPQHF. CDR3 sequence (DNA): TGTGCCAGCAGTGGACAGGTCCAGTTGTATAGCAATCAGCCCCAGCATTTT.

The chain links TRBV27 to TRBJ2-3; 8 bases align to TRBD1. V lost 1 base to trimming and J lost 1 base; unmatched junction nucleotides: 4. The germline CDR1 and CDR2 sequences are MNHEY and SMNVEV (reference sequence). CDR3 length: 16 amino acids. The CDR3 region is CASSLYPGGGTDTQYF. The CDR3 nucleotides are TGTGCCAGCAGTTTATACCCAGGGGGCGGCACAGATACGCAGTATTTT.

This chain connects TRBV28 to TRBJ2-1; either TRBD1 or TRBD2 may fit D (5 bases each). Deletions cut 2 bases from V and 2 bases from J, with 10 bases between. This CDR3 region has 15 residues. Per germline, CDR1 MDHEN and CDR2 SYDVKM. The CDR3 spells CASSLRGEAYNEQFF. CDR3 coding DNA: TGTGCCAGCAGTTTACGGGGCGAAGCCTACAATGAGCAGTTCTTC.

The table lists this clonotype with a few counts. This chain links TRBV24-1 with TRBJ1-2, with D possibly being TRBD1 (5 bases). The length of the CDR3 is 14 residues. V lost 1 base to trimming and J lost 8 bases, with 13 bases between them. CDR1 KGHDR and CDR2 SFDVKD come from the germline V gene. DNA for the CDR3: TGTGCCACCAGTGATTTCGACAGATCTTACGGCTACACCTTC. It yields the protein CATSDFDRSYGYTF.

This clonotype was seen ten or more times. The gene calls are TRBV7-2 and TRBJ2-7, with 9 positions matching TRBD1. Per germline, CDR1 SGHTA and CDR2 FQGNSA. J gave up 7 bases and V 5 bases, and 15 bases lay outside the gene matches. The CDR3 totals 16 residues. CDR3 sequence: CASSPGINRGLGEQYF. CDR3 nucleotide sequence: TGTGCCAGCAGCCCCGGGATTAACAGGGGGCTCGGTGAGCAGTACTTC.

This clonotype came up a few times. The CDR3 is CASSSIQGNTGELFF. CDR3 in DNA: TGTGCCAGCAGCTCAATACAGGGGAACACCGGGGAGCTGTTTTTT. This sequence joins TRBV5-4 and TRBJ2-2, with D perhaps TRBD1 (6 bases). The ends were cut back, 3 bases at V and 1 base at J, with 10 bases in the middle. The CDR3 runs to 15 residues. Germline V CDR1 and CDR2: SGHNT, YYREEE (reference sequence).

V usage is TRBV7-8 and J usage is TRBJ2-7; possibly TRBD1 for D (5 bases). V lost 1 base and J lost 5, with 9 bases in between. CDR1 and CDR2 (germline): SGHVS, FQNEAQ. The CDR3 extends over 13 amino acids. The CDR3 sequence is CASSLGRVNEQYF. CDR3 sequence (DNA): TGTGCCAGCAGCTTAGGCAGGGTAAACGAGCAGTACTTC.

This clonotype came up a few times. The genes are TRBV19 and TRBJ1-5; D perhaps matches TRBD1 (5 bases). Between the trimmed V and J ends, which lost 5 bases and 7 bases, there was a span of 18 bases. Germline values: CDR1 LNHDA, CDR2 SQIVND (reference sequence). The CDR3 length is 15 residues. CDR3 bases: TGTGCCAGTAGTGACCGGGACCGAGGGTCCCAGCCCCAGCATTTT. Translated: CASSDRDRGSQPQHF.

This clonotype was observed a handful of times. V gene TRBV5-8 combines with J gene TRBJ2-3; unclear D gene. V was pared by 3 bases and J by 1 base, with 15 bases between. Per the germline V gene, CDR1 is SGHTS and CDR2 is YDEGEE. CDR3 length: 16 amino acids. The CDR3 is CASSSLTQRGTDTQYF. CDR3 bases: TGTGCCAGCAGCTCCTTGACCCAACGAGGCACAGATACGCAGTATTTT.

This clonotype has more than one count but fewer than ten. This chain connects TRBV9 to TRBJ2-3; D not certain. Germline lookup yields CDR1 SGDLS and CDR2 YYNGEE. This CDR3 spans 16 amino acids. V was cut by 0 bases and J by 4 bases, with 15 bases left in between. The CDR3 spells CASSVGEAHLADTQYF. For the CDR3, the DNA is TGTGCCAGCAGCGTAGGTGAAGCGCACCTGGCAGATACGCAGTATTTT.

The gene calls are TRBV30 and TRBJ2-2; a possible D gene is TRBD2 (5 bases). The CDR3 extends over 11 amino acids. Trimming removed 1 base from V and 10 bases from J, with 7 bases in between. Germline V gene lookup returns CDR1 GTSNPN and CDR2 SVGIG (reference sequence). The CDR3 DNA reads as TGTGCCTGGAGTGGACTATTGGAGCTGTTTTTT. It translates to CAWSGLLELFF.

The chain combines TRBV5-1 with TRBJ2-7; the D gene is possibly TRBD1 (6 bases). V was pared by 2 bases and J by 3 bases, with 12 bases between. From germline, CDR1 is SGHRS and CDR2 YFSETQ. There are 14 residues in the CDR3. Here the CDR3 reads CASSFGTTLYEQYF. The CDR3 nucleotides are TGCGCCAGCAGCTTCGGGACAACCCTCTACGAGCAGTACTTC.

The chain uses TRBV10-3 and TRBJ1-1; D is undetermined. Per germline, CDR1 ENHRY and CDR2 SYGVKD. The germline V and J ends were trimmed by 8 bases and 5 bases, with 15 bases remaining between them. The CDR3 covers 13 residues. CDR3 sequence reads: CAIRLPAGTEAFF. The CDR3 region has the DNA TGTGCCATCCGGCTACCGGCGGGGACTGAAGCTTTCTTT.